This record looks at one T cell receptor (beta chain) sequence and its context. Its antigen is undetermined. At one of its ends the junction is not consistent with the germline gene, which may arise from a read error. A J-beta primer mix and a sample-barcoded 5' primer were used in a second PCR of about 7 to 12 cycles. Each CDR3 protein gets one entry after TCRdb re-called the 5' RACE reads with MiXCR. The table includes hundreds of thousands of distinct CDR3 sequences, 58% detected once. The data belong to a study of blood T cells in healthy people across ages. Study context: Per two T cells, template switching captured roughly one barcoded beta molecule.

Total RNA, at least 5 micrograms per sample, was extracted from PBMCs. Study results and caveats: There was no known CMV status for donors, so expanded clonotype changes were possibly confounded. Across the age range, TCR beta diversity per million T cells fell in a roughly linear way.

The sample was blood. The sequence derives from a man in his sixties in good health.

CDR3 sequence reads: CASRSGEQSYGCTF. The CDR3 coding sequence is TGTGCCAGCAGGTCAGGGGAACAATCCTATGGCTGCACCTTC. The rearrangement links TRBV12-3 or TRBV12-4 to TRBJ1-2; D perhaps matches TRBD1 (6 bases). The CDR3 contains 14 residues.